Below are 22 T cell receptor beta chains sequenced from a single sample in a study of PD-1 blockade in classical Hodgkin lymphoma (dated by TCRdb to 2018 to 2020). Libraries were constructed by the immunoSEQ multiplex PCR assay. TCRdb stores this immuneACCESS table with in-frame sequences only. Part of the clones is absent; in the studies checked, under half of the shortfall reflects unresolved V genes, and no reason is known for the rest. For this sample there are 25,000 to 35,000 clones; about 88% appear just once. The biggest ten clones account for approximately 0.82% of the sample. The time point label of this sample denotes: cycle 4 day 1 (C4D1), after more than 5 weeks of nivolumab. Every trial patient had relapsed after autologous stem cell transplantation, and cohorts A, B and C differed in prior brentuximab vedotin exposure. CD4+ T cells were purified from thawed PBMCs by magnetic negative selection with a Miltenyi CD4+ T cell isolation kit.

Material: CD4+ T cells from blood, obtained before the fourth cycle of nivolumab. The origin of the receptors is a human donor with classical Hodgkin lymphoma.

V gene TRBV19 combines with J gene TRBJ2-7; 10 bases match TRBD1. The CDR3 sequence is 16 residues long. The V gene end was trimmed by 3 bases and the J gene end by 4 bases; junction bases not matched to a gene: 9. Germline CDR1 LNHDA, CDR2 SQIVND (reference sequence). CDR3: CASSMTGGLEWYEQYF. CDR3 DNA: TGTGCCAGTAGTATGACAGGGGGCCTTGAATGGTACGAGCAGTACTTC.

CDR3 nucleotide sequence: TGTGCCAGCAGTTACTCGATTGGGGGGACCGGTGCAAAACTGTTTTTT. Residues: CASSYSIGGTGAKLFF. J is TRBJ1-4 and V is TRBV6-6, with D possibly TRBD1 on 5 matching bases. This CDR3 is 16 amino acids long. V shed 0 bases and J shed 10 bases, with 18 bases lying between them. Germline assignment: CDR1 MNHNY and CDR2 SVGAGI (reference sequence).

The gene calls are TRBV30 and TRBJ2-7; TRBD1 matches 9 bases. Trimming at V came to 0 bases and at J to 3 bases, leaving 6 bases not matched to a gene. CDR1 GTSNPN and CDR2 SVGIG come from the germline V gene (reference sequence). The CDR3 has 15 residues. DNA of the CDR3: TGTGCCTGGAGTGTGGTGCCGGGACAGGGCTACGAGCAGTACTTC. Translated: CAWSVVPGQGYEQYF.

The sample holds a few counts of this clone. The chain links TRBV28 to TRBJ2-7; D could derive from TRBD1 or TRBD2 (5 bases each). The CDR3 runs 14 residues. Germline loops: CDR1 MDHEN, CDR2 SYDVKM. The ends were cut back, 5 bases at V and 2 bases at J, with 13 bases in the middle. The CDR3 region has the DNA TGTGCCAGCAGTCCTCCGGGACCACCCTACGAGCAGTACTTC. Amino acid sequence: CASSPPGPPYEQYF.

The chain recombines TRBV18 with TRBJ1-2; D gene uncertain. V was trimmed by 0 bases and J by 6 bases, leaving 17 bases between them. This CDR3 contains 16 residues. The germline V gene has CDR1 KGHSH and CDR2 LQKENI. CDR3 residues: CASSPPKEGALHGYTF. CDR3 sequence (DNA): TGTGCCAGCTCACCACCGAAGGAGGGAGCCCTCCATGGCTACACCTTC. The full variable domain, in which reference TRBV18 and TRBJ1-2 provide the parts outside the CDR3, is NAGVMQNPRHLVRRRGQEARLRCSPMKGHSHVYWYRQLPEEGLKFMVYLQKENIIDESGMPKERFSAEFPKEGPSILRIQQVVRGDSAAYFCASSPPKEGALHGYTFGSGTRLTVV.

The genes are TRBV6-1 and TRBJ1-2; maybe TRBD1 (5 bases). Germline V gene sequence: CDR1 MNHNS, CDR2 SASEGT. Between the trimmed V and J ends, which lost 5 bases and 4 bases, there was a span of 17 bases. CDR3 size: 15 residues. The CDR3 protein is CASSPAGFFTYGYTF. In DNA form, the CDR3 reads TGTGCCAGCAGTCCAGCAGGGTTCTTTACCTATGGCTACACCTTC.

The gene calls are TRBV6-6 and TRBJ1-6; the D gene is possibly TRBD1 (6 bases). The germline V and J ends were trimmed by 5 bases and 8 bases, with 13 bases remaining between them. Germline V gives CDR1 MNHNY, CDR2 SVGAGI (reference sequence). CDR3 size: 14 residues. CDR3 loop: CASSHPGHDSPLHF. As DNA, the CDR3 is TGTGCCAGCAGTCACCCGGGACACGATTCACCCCTCCACTTT.

This clone was seen more than once but under ten times. The chain links TRBV7-8 to TRBJ1-2, with 10 bases fitting TRBD1. Per the germline V gene, CDR1 is SGHVS and CDR2 is FQNEAQ. V was clipped by 0 bases and J by 13 bases; unmatched bases: 2. The CDR3 totals 12 residues. The CDR3 is CASSLAGQGCTF. CDR3 in DNA: TGTGCCAGCAGCTTAGCGGGACAGGGGTGCACCTTC.

The chain is built from TRBV5-1 and TRBJ1-5; TRBD1 matches at 10 bases. This CDR3 comprises 16 residues. Germline V gene sequence: CDR1 SGHRS, CDR2 YFSETQ. Unmatched junction bases numbered 4, after V lost 0 bases and J lost 4 bases. In nucleotides, the CDR3 is TGCGCCAGCAGCTTGGCCGGGACAGGGGAAAATCAGCCCCAGCATTTT. Its protein product is CASSLAGTGENQPQHF.

In DNA form, the CDR3 reads TGTGCCAGCAGTACAGGGGGCACTGAAGCTTTCTTT. Its translation is CASSTGGTEAFF. This chain joins TRBV6-5 and TRBJ1-1; TRBD1 agrees at 8 bases. The CDR3 is 12 residues long. Germline CDR1 and CDR2: MNHEY and SVGAGI. V gave up 5 bases and J gave up 4 bases; unmatched junction bases: 0.

The chain has TRBV9 and TRBJ2-3, with 10 positions matching TRBD1. Trimming at V came to 0 bases and at J to 1 base, leaving 2 bases not matched to a gene. The CDR3 has 16 amino acids. Germline loops: CDR1 SGDLS, CDR2 YYNGEE. The CDR3: CASSVDGTGGTDTQYF. CDR3 nucleotides: TGTGCCAGCAGCGTAGACGGGACAGGGGGCACAGATACGCAGTATTTT.

The chain carries TRBV6-5 and TRBJ1-1; D unresolved. Germline-derived CDR1 and CDR2 are MNHEY and SVGAGI. The V and J ends lost 6 bases and 1 base respectively, with 6 bases between them. The CDR3 covers 12 residues. The CDR3 nucleotides are TGTGCCAGCAGCCGAGGGAACACTGAAGCTTTCTTT. It codes for CASSRGNTEAFF.

The V call is TRBV11-3, the J call TRBJ1-1; the D is unclear. The CDR3 consists of 16 residues. CDR1 is SGHNT, CDR2 YENEEA, per germline. Trimming shortened V by 0 bases and J by 1 base, and 12 bases separated the two germline ends. The CDR3 reads CASSLDGRGGNTEAFF. CDR3 DNA: TGTGCCAGCAGCTTAGATGGTCGAGGAGGGAACACTGAAGCTTTCTTT.

This sequence joins TRBV7-9 and TRBJ1-6; D might be TRBD1 (5 bases). This CDR3 comprises 14 residues. Trimming pared 3 bases from V and 8 bases from J, leaving 11 bases between. Germline V lookup: CDR1 SEHNR, CDR2 FQNEAQ (reference sequence). CDR3 amino acids: CASSFDSPHSPLHF. In DNA, the CDR3 is TGTGCCAGCAGCTTCGACAGTCCCCATTCACCCCTCCACTTT.

The V call is TRBV27, the J call TRBJ2-1; the match to TRBD2 covers 7 bases. Germline lookup yields CDR1 MNHEY and CDR2 SMNVEV (reference sequence). This CDR3 is 15 amino acids long. With V trimmed by 0 bases and J by 4 bases, 3 bases remained unmatched. CDR3: CASSLSTSAYNEQFF. As DNA, the CDR3 is TGTGCCAGCAGTTTATCCACTAGCGCTTACAATGAGCAGTTCTTC.

This clone was picked up one time. The V call is TRBV9, the J call TRBJ2-7, with 10 nucleotides matching TRBD1. The germline V gene has CDR1 SGDLS and CDR2 YYNGEE. With 0 bases clipped from V and 6 bases from J, the junction kept 6 bases outside the gene matches. This CDR3 has 15 amino acids. The CDR3 DNA reads TGTGCCAGCAGCGTAGGAGGGGACAGGGGCTCCGAGCAGTACTTC. Its protein product is CASSVGGDRGSEQYF.

This chain uses TRBV11-2 with TRBJ1-1; D is uncertain. CDR3 length: 13 residues. The germline V and J ends were trimmed by 3 bases and 6 bases, with 11 bases remaining between them. The germline V gene encodes CDR1 SGHAT and CDR2 FQNNGV. CDR3 protein: CASSFRSNAEAFF. Here the CDR3 DNA reads TGTGCCAGCAGCTTCCGCAGTAACGCTGAAGCTTTCTTT.

This clone was detected only a few times. CDR3 in DNA: TGTGCCAGCAGCTTACCGGGGCGCTATGGCTACACCTTC. It is translated as CASSLPGRYGYTF. The rearrangement links TRBV7-2 to TRBJ1-2, with D perhaps matching TRBD1 (5 bases). This CDR3 comprises 13 residues. Looked up from germline, CDR1 is SGHTA and CDR2 is FQGNSA. The V gene lost 2 bases and the J gene lost 4 bases, with 8 bases spanning the gap.

The CDR3 DNA reads TGTGCCAGCAGTTCTACTATCGCCGGAAACAATGAGCAGTTCTTC. Translating it yields CASSSTIAGNNEQFF. This chain links TRBV7-2 with TRBJ2-1; D remains ambiguous. V lost 6 bases, J lost 5 bases, and 17 bases lay in between. From germline, CDR1 is SGHTA and CDR2 FQGNSA. This CDR3 is built from 15 residues. The full variable domain, its missing parts supplied by reference TRBV7-2 and TRBJ2-1, is GAGVSQSPSNKVTEKGKDVELRCDPISGHTALYWYRQSLGQGLEFLIYFQGNSAPDKSGLPSDRFSAERTGGSVSTLTIQRTQQEDSAVYLCASSSTIAGNNEQFFGPGTRLTVL.

In regard to this clone: A read error may produce the germline difference seen at one junction end. Here the CDR3 DNA reads TGTGCCTGGAGTGTGGGTGGGGACAGAGAATTC. This translates into CAWSVGGDREF. The chain is built from TRBV30 and TRBJ2-7; TRBD1 agrees at 7 bases. CDR3 length equals 11 residues. Germline V gene data show CDR1 as GTSNPN and CDR2 as SVGIG (reference sequence).

V and J are TRBV4-2 and TRBJ1-5; 7 bases match TRBD1. Germline values: CDR1 LGHNA, CDR2 YNFKEQ. Losses at the gene ends were 3 bases for V and 3 bases for J; bases not matched to a gene: 5. The CDR3 has 15 amino acids. In DNA, the CDR3 is TGTGCCAGCAGCCAGGGAGACAGGGACAATCAGCCCCAGCATTTT. It encodes CASSQGDRDNQPQHF.

The J gene is TRBJ2-7, the V gene TRBV7-2; 9 bases are a match to TRBD1. CDR3 length equals 15 residues. CDR1 and CDR2 from the germline V gene are SGHTA and FQGNSA. J was trimmed by 3 bases and V by 5 bases; bases with no gene match: 8. The CDR3 spells CASSPTGTGNYEQYF. In DNA, the CDR3 is TGTGCCAGCAGCCCCACCGGGACAGGGAACTACGAGCAGTACTTC.